The 2 T cell receptor beta chains presented below share a single source sample, sequenced in a study of T cells in Graves' hyperthyroidism and ophthalmopathy (dated by TCRdb to about 2019). Libraries were prepared through multiplex PCR. Sequencer: Illumina HiSeq 2000. TCR beta CDR3 regions were amplified from RNA transcripts. The TCR CDR3 was subjected to a first round of RT-PCR using the HTBI primer set and the Qiagen OneStep RT-PCR kit. The public reads were quality trimmed at Q25 with fastp and then assembled into clones with MiXCR by TCRdb, keeping productive beta chains. Entries that share a CDR3 protein sequence are merged under the most common genes and DNA. For this sample the table gives some 300,000 distinct CDR3 sequences, of which roughly 19% were detected only once. The ten biggest clones cover about 35% of the sample. Material for sequencing was blood. The receptor set was obtained from a man aged 50-59 years with Graves' ophthalmopathy.

As for this clonotype: A read error may account for a junction end that differs from germline. This chain connects TRBV7-7 to TRBJ2-7; D ambiguous. There are 15 residues in the CDR3. CDR1 SSHAT and CDR2 FNYEAQ come from the germline V gene (reference sequence). The CDR3 is CASSAQRRLHYEQYF. The CDR3 DNA follows: TGTGCTAGCAGCGCCCAGAGACGGCTTCATTACGAGCAGTACTTC.

This clonotype was found a few times. This sequence joins TRBV5-4 and TRBJ2-7; 9 bases agree with TRBD1. Germline CDR1 is SGHNT and CDR2 is YYREEE (reference sequence). The CDR3 has 14 amino acids. With V trimmed by 4 bases and J by 2 bases, 4 bases remained unmatched. The CDR3 here is CASSLDRGAYEQYF. The CDR3, as DNA: TGTGCCAGCAGCCTGGACAGGGGAGCCTACGAGCAGTACTTC.